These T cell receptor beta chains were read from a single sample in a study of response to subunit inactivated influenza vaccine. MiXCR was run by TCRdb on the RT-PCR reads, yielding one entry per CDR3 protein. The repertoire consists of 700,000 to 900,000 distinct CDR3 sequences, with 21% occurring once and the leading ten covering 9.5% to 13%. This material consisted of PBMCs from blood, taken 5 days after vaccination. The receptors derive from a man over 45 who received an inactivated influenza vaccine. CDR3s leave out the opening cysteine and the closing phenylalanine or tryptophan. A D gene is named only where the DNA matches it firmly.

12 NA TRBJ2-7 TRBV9 ASSVSRTPGEQY
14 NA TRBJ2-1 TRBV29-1 SVVPFPGTNYNEQF
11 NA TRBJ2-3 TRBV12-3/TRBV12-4 ASSFVDTDTQY
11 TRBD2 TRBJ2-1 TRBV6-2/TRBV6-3 ASSRAGVNEQF
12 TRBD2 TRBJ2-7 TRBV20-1 SARFLAGGYEQY
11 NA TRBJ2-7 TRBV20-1 SAKEERPYEQY
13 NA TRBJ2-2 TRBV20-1 SANGQSANTGELF
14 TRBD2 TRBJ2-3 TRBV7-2 ASSSRRGGGTNTQY
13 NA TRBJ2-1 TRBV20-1 SAITSGWPAREQF
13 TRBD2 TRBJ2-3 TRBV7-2 ASSGGGLGRDTQY
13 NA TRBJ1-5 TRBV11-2 ASSLLPRQAQPQH
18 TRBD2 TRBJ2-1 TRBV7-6 ASSLAFTGASGRSYNEQF
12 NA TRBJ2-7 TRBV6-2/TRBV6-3 ASSYVHGSYEQY
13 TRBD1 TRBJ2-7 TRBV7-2 ASSPLQGARFEQY
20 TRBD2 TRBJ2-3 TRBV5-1 ASSLAGLAGGPDSRFTDTQY
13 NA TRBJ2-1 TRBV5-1 ASSLQGTPYNEQF
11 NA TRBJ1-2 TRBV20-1 SARVPTRNGYT
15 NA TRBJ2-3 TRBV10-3 AISESTGGDYTDTQY
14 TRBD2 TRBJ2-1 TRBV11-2 ASSLGAGRTYNEQF
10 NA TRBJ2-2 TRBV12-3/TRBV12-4 ASRTFTGELF
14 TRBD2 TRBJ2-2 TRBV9 ASSVGGGGNTGELF
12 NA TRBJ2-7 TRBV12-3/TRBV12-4 ASSSPLGTREQY
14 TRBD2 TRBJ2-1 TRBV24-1 ATPGWGLADFSEQF
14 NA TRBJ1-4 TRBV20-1 SARDSGPVGDEKLF
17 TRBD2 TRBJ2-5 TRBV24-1 ATSDSTGTSGSMMETQY
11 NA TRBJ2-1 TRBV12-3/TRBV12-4 ASTSWVVNEQF
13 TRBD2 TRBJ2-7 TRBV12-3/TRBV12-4 ASRSGTSGSYEQY
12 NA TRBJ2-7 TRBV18 ASSPVTVNYEQY
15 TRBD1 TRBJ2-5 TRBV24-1 ATSDERTGLGQETQY
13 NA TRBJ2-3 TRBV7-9 ASSDRRGGTDTQY
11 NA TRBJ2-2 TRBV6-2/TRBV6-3 ASAWSNTGELF
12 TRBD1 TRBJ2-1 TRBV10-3 AIRGGTGDNEQF
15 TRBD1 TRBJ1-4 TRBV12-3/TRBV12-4 ASSLGDRGAWDEKLF
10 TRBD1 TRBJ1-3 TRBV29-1 STQGPGNTIY
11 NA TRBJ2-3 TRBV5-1 ASRDQAGDTQY
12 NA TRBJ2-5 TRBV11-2 ASSLGGIQETQY
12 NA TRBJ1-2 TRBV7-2 ASSLRARDYGYT
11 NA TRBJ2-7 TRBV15 ATSYSPGSEQY
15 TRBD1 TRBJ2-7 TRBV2 ASSGQGKVTGRNEQY
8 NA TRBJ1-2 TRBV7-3 ASSLQPYT
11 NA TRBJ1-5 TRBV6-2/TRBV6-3 ASGVLSNQPQH
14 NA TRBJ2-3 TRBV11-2 ASSPEPWASTDTQY
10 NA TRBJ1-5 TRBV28 ASSDNNQPQH
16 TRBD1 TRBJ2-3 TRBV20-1 SARDLQGLQVFTDTQY
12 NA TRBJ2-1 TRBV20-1 SARVPSSFNEQF
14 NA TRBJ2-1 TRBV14 ASSRLLAVSYNEQF
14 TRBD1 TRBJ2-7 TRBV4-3 ASSQMTGTGRKEQY
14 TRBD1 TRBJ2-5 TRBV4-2 ASSQTTGTTQETQY
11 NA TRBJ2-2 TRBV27 ASSAFRTGELF
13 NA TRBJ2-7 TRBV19 ASSGNMGPAYEQY
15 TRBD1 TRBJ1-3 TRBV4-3 ASSQTVTGLSGNTIY
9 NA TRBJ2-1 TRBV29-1 SVEAFGLQF
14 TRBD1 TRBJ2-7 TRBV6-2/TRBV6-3 ASSYPIQGWLNEQY
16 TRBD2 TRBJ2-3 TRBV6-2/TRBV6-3 ASSYPHGLAESTDTQY
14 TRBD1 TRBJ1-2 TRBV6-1 ASSEAWDSANYGYT